The rows below give T cell receptor beta chains drawn from one sample of a study of T cell responses to AZD1222 COVID-19 vaccine. Using immunoSEQ multiplex PCR, the repertoire was profiled, and TCRdb retains in-frame clones only, with some absent. Of 90,000 to 120,000 clones in the sample, around 87% were seen once. The sequencing here drew on peripheral blood, taken on day 0 of AZD1222 vaccination. The receptors derive from an adult in good health. Each CDR3 is given with its conserved first and last residue. Fields, in order: clone size, D gene, V gene, J gene, CDR3 DNA, CDR3 protein. D genes are given only for firm matches. Clone size, where shown, is once, few, many, or a class for clones that have expanded.

-	TRBD1	TRBV9	TRBJ1-6	TGTGCCAGCAGCGTGGGCCAGGGGGATAATTCACCCCTCCACTTT	CASSVGQGDNSPLHF
-	-	TRBV13	TRBJ1-2	TGTGCCAGCAGCTTGGAACGGGCTCTAATGCATGGCTACACCTTC	CASSLERALMHGYTF
-	-	TRBV28	TRBJ1-4	TGTGCCAGCAGGGAATCAACTAATGAAAAACTGTTTTTT	CASRESTNEKLFF
once	TRBD1	TRBV19	TRBJ1-5	TGTGCCAGTAGTTCAGGGGGGAGCAATCAGCCCCAGCATTTT	CASSSGGSNQPQHF
-	-	TRBV11-2	TRBJ2-7	TGTGCCAGCAGCTTAACGGGGACTTTCTACGAGCAGTACTTC	CASSLTGTFYEQYF
-	-	TRBV4-2	TRBJ1-2	TGTGCCAGCAGCCAAACAGTATATACAGGGTCCTATGGCTACACCTTC	CASSQTVYTGSYGYTF
-	-	TRBV27	TRBJ1-2	TGTGCCAGCAGTACCAACCCGGGCAGTCGCTTCTATGGCTACACCTTC	CASSTNPGSRFYGYTF
few	-	TRBV19	TRBJ1-5	TGTGCCAGCCGGGCCACGGAAGGGCCCCAGCATTTT	CASRATEGPQHF
-	TRBD1	TRBV3-1/TRBV3-2	TRBJ1-5	TGTGCCAGCAGCTTCCGGACAGGGGAGCGGCCCCAGCATTTT	CASSFRTGERPQHF
-	TRBD1	TRBV5-1	TRBJ2-7	TGCGCCAGCCGGGAGACGCAGGGGGCCCACGAGCAGTACTTC	CASRETQGAHEQYF
-	-	TRBV2	TRBJ1-2	TGTGCCAGCCCCGACAGCTATGGCTACACCTTC	CASPDSYGYTF
-	-	TRBV6-4	TRBJ1-6	TGTGCCAGCAGTGATTTCTCCTATAATTCACCCCTCCACTTT	CASSDFSYNSPLHF
-	-	TRBV30	TRBJ2-7	TGTGCCTGGAGTTCAGCGGCGGGGCGATCCTACGAGCAGTACTTC	CAWSSAAGRSYEQYF
-	-	TRBV6-5	TRBJ1-1	TGTGCCAGCAGTTACAGGCCGGGGGGTAGGACTGAAGCTTTCTTT	CASSYRPGGRTEAFF
-	-	TRBV7-8	TRBJ1-6	TGTGCCAGCACCGTACTAGGGGAAGGGCATTCACCCCTCCACTTT	CASTVLGEGHSPLHF
-	-	TRBV7-8	TRBJ1-6	TGTGCCAGCAGCTTAGGGGGGGGTCGTGGTTCACCCCTCCACTTT	CASSLGGGRGSPLHF
-	-	TRBV30	TRBJ1-4	TGTGCCTGGGGGGGGATTTCAACTAATGAAAAACTGTTTTTT	CAWGGISTNEKLFF
-	-	TRBV19	TRBJ1-3	TGTGCCAGTAGTACCCCCCGGGGGACGAACTCTGGAAACACCATATATTTT	CASSTPRGTNSGNTIYF
-	-	TRBV7-7	TRBJ1-1	TGTGCCAGCAGCTTACTGCGGGGGCATTGCACTGAAGCTTTCTTT	CASSLLRGHCTEAFF
-	-	TRBV5-1	TRBJ1-6	TGCGCCAGCAGCTTGGCCCCAGATTCACCCCTCCACTTT	CASSLAPDSPLHF
-	-	TRBV6-1	TRBJ1-1	TGTGCCAGCAGACAGCAGAGGGGGGACCCTGAAGCTTTCTTT	CASRQQRGDPEAFF
-	-	TRBV6-6	TRBJ1-5	TGTGCCAGCAGTTACTTTTTTTCCCTTCAGCCCCAGCATTTT	CASSYFFSLQPQHF
-	TRBD2	TRBV11-2	TRBJ2-1	TGTGCCAGCAGCTTAGAGGGGACTAGTTATGAGCAGTTCTTC	CASSLEGTSYEQFF
-	-	TRBV7-2	TRBJ2-3	TGTGCCAGCAGCTTAGACTGGCGGAGTTTTGGGATTGGAGATACGCAGTATTTT	CASSLDWRSFGIGDTQYF
-	-	TRBV29-1	TRBJ1-1	TGCAGCGTTGAGGAGGGGACAATAGCTTTCTTT	CSVEEGTIAFF
-	TRBD1	TRBV4-2	TRBJ2-7	TGTGCCAGCAGCCAAACCCGGGGACAGGGTCGCGAGCAGTACTTC	CASSQTRGQGREQYF
-	-	TRBV6-5	TRBJ1-1	TGTGCCAGCAAGGAGGCACCACCCCGAGGGACTGAAGCTTTCTTT	CASKEAPPRGTEAFF
-	-	TRBV6-5	TRBJ1-4	TGTGCCAGCCTTACATTAGGTGAAAAACTGTTTTTT	CASLTLGEKLFF
-	-	TRBV6-1	TRBJ2-5	TGTGCCAGCAGTGAAGAGCAGGGTCAAATAGAGACCCAGTACTTC	CASSEEQGQIETQYF
-	TRBD1	TRBV7-8	TRBJ2-7	TGTGCCAGCAGCTTACTCGGGACAGGGCACTACGAGCAGTACTTC	CASSLLGTGHYEQYF
few	-	TRBV2	TRBJ1-5	TGTGCCAGCAGTGAAATAAGGGGCAATCAGCCCCAGCATTTT	CASSEIRGNQPQHF
-	-	TRBV18	TRBJ1-2	TGTGCCAGCTCACCACAGGGATACGGCTACACCTTC	CASSPQGYGYTF
-	-	TRBV6-5	TRBJ1-4	TGTGCCAGCAGTTCCCAGGGGTTAAATGAAAAACTGTTTTTT	CASSSQGLNEKLFF
-	-	TRBV19	TRBJ1-2	TGTGCCACCCGTTTGGCAGGGGACTATGGCTACACCTTC	CATRLAGDYGYTF
-	-	TRBV25-1	TRBJ1-2	TGTGCCAGCAGTGCTACGGACGGGGGCTATGGCTACACCTTC	CASSATDGGYGYTF
-	-	TRBV6-5	TRBJ2-5	TGTGCCAGCAGTTACGGGGGTGGACGGACCCAGTACTTC	CASSYGGGRTQYF
-	TRBD2	TRBV15	TRBJ2-7	TGTGCCACCAGCAGAGACCTCAGCGGGGCCTACGAGCAGTACTTC	CATSRDLSGAYEQYF
-	-	TRBV28	TRBJ1-2	TGTGCCAGCAGTCCACAGGTCCGCTATGGCTACACCTTC	CASSPQVRYGYTF
-	TRBD1	TRBV4-1	TRBJ2-7	TGCGCCAGCAGCCCACAACAGGGGATCTTTGAGCAGTACTTC	CASSPQQGIFEQYF